This T cell receptor (beta chain) came from a study of OX40 agonist ivuxolimab in advanced cancers. On the study more broadly: One hepatocellular carcinoma and a couple of cutaneous melanoma patients partially responded.

Germline assignment: CDR1 SGDLS and CDR2 YYNGEE. The CDR3 spans 14 residues. Deletions cut 0 bases from V and 2 bases from J, with 7 bases between. General study points: Clonal expansion was among the lowest in partial responders at 0.1-3.0 mg/kg, especially CD8+.

Note on this clone: The antigen is unknown.

Sequencing used immunoSEQ multiplex PCR; TCRdb keeps in-frame clones, though not all of them. The sample consists of approximately 88,000 clones, about 88% of them appearing once. This sample comprised CD4+ or CD8+ T cells sorted from blood, obtained in a trial of the OX40 agonist ivuxolimab. The chain employs TRBV9 and TRBJ2-3, with D possibly called TRBD1 or TRBD2 (5 bases each). The sequence derives from an adult with an advanced solid tumor such as melanoma, head and neck, liver or kidney cancer. The CDR3 region is CASSVGGDTDTQYF. The CDR3 nucleotides read TGTGCCAGCAGCGTAGGAGGGGACACAGATACGCAGTATTTT.